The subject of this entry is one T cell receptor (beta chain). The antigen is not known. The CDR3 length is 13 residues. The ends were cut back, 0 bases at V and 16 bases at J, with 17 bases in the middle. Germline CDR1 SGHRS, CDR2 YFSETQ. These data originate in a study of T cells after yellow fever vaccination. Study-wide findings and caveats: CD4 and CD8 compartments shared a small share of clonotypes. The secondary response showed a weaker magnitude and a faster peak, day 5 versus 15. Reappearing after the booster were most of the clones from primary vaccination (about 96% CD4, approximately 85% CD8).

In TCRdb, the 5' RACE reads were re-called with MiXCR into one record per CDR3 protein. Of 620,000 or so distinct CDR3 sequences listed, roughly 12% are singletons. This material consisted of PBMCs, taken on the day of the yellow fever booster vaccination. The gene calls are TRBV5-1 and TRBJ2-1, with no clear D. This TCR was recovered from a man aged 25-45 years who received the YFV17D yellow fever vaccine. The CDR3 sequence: CASSLAVGREPFF. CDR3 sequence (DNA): TGCGCCAGCAGCTTGGCCGTGGGAAGGGAACCATTCTTC.